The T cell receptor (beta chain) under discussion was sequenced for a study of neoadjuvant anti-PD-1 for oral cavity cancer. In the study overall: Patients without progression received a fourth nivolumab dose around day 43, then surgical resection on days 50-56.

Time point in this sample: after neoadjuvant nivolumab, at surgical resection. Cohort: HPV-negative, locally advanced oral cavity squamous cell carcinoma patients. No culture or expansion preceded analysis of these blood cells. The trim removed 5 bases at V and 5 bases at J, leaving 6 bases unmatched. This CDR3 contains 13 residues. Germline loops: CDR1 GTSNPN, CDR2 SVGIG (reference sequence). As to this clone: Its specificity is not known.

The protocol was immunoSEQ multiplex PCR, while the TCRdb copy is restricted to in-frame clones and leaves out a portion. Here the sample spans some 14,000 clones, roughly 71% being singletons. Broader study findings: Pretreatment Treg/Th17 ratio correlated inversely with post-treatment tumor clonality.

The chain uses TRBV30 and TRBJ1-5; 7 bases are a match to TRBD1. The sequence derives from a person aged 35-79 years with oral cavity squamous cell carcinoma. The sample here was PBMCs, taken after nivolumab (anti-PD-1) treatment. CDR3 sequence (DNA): TGTGCCTGGGCCGGGACAGCTCATCAGCCCCAGCATTTT. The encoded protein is CAWAGTAHQPQHF.